These 10 T cell receptor beta chains share one sample of origin, sequenced in a study of cytomegalovirus exposure and HLA in healthy donors. The assay was immunoSEQ multiplex PCR, and TCRdb's table has in-frame clones only and misses some. The sample carries under 75,000 clones, 95% to 98% recorded once. The source material was PBMCs. These receptors were obtained from a woman aged 18-30 years in good health and CMV-seropositive.

The CDR3: CASSLYSPSYEQYF. The CDR3 coding sequence is TGTGCCAGCAGTTTATACAGCCCTTCCTACGAGCAGTACTTC. The chain couples TRBV27 to TRBJ2-7; D uncertain. CDR3 length equals 14 residues. Germline CDR1 is MNHEY and CDR2 is SMNVEV (reference sequence). The V end lost 1 base, the J end lost 1 base, and 8 bases lay between the germline ends.

The genes are TRBV7-9 and TRBJ2-1; 12 positions agree with TRBD1. V shed 3 bases, J shed 8 bases, and the junction held 5 bases outside the gene matches. This CDR3 contains 15 residues. The germline V gene encodes CDR1 SEHNR and CDR2 FQNEAQ (reference sequence). The chain's CDR3 is CASSLGQGAWYEQFF. The CDR3 coding sequence is TGTGCCAGCAGCTTGGGACAGGGGGCTTGGTATGAGCAGTTCTTC. The full variable domain, with the rest looked up from reference TRBV7-9 and TRBJ2-1, is DTGVSQNPRHKITKRGQNVTFRCDPISEHNRLYWYRQTLGQGPEFLTYFQNEAQLEKSRLLSDRFSAERPKGSFSTLEIQRTEQGDSAMYLCASSLGQGAWYEQFFGPGTRLTVL.

This rearrangement joins TRBV27 to TRBJ2-7, with TRBD1 identical over 7 bases. The CDR3 extends over 15 amino acids. Germline lookup yields CDR1 MNHEY and CDR2 SMNVEV (reference sequence). The V segment lost 0 bases and the J segment 2 bases; nucleotides outside the gene matches: 4. The CDR3 coding sequence is TGTGCCAGCAGTTTATCAGAGGGGGCGACCTACGAGCAGTACTTC. Translating it yields CASSLSEGATYEQYF.

This clone was recorded only once. This rearrangement joins TRBV2 to TRBJ2-7, with 7 positions matching TRBD1. With 6 bases clipped from V and 0 bases from J, the junction kept 11 bases outside the gene matches. CDR1 SNHLY and CDR2 FYNNEI come from the germline V gene. The CDR3 is made up of 16 amino acids. CDR3 bases: TGTGCCAGCAGCCCAGGGTACGGACAGGACTCCTACGAGCAGTACTTC. Translation: CASSPGYGQDSYEQYF.

The chain carries TRBV5-6 and TRBJ1-2; the D gene is possibly TRBD1 (6 bases). V lost 0 bases, J lost 7 bases, and 13 bases lay in between. The CDR3 length is 14 residues. Germline CDR1 and CDR2: SGHDT and YYEEEE. CDR3 protein: CASSLDAGAPGYTF. Here the CDR3 DNA reads TGTGCCAGCAGCTTGGATGCGGGGGCGCCTGGCTACACCTTC.

V usage is TRBV11-2 and J usage is TRBJ2-7; D perhaps matches TRBD2 (6 bases). Trimming removed 1 base from V and 2 bases from J, with 9 bases in between. The length of the CDR3 is 14 residues. Looked up from germline, CDR1 is SGHAT and CDR2 is FQNNGV. The CDR3 sequence is CASSLGDFAYEQYF. CDR3 in DNA: TGTGCCAGCAGCTTAGGGGACTTTGCCTACGAGCAGTACTTC. The full variable domain, rest sourced from reference TRBV11-2 and TRBJ2-7, is EAGVAQSPRYKIIEKRQSVAFWCNPISGHATLYWYQQILGQGPKLLIQFQNNGVVDDSQLPKDRFSAERLKGVDSTLKIQPAKLEDSAVYLCASSLGDFAYEQYFGPGTRLTVT.

This clone came up once. This chain connects TRBV2 to TRBJ2-3, with TRBD2 identical over 14 bases. Germline CDR1 and CDR2: SNHLY and FYNNEI. This CDR3 contains 19 residues. With V trimmed by 10 bases and J by 0 bases, 15 bases remained unmatched. CDR3 coding DNA: TGTGCCACCAATCCCTGGGGGACTAGCGGGAGTTTCAGCACAGATACGCAGTATTTT. Protein: CATNPWGTSGSFSTDTQYF.

This clone appeared a single time. The gene calls are TRBV6-6 and TRBJ1-4, with D possibly TRBD1 on 5 matching bases. Trimming took 6 bases from V and 7 from J, leaving 18 bases between them. The CDR3 totals 15 residues. Germline CDR1 and CDR2: MNHNY and SVGAGI (reference sequence). This chain's CDR3 is CASSPGGGVGEKLFF. The CDR3 bases are TGTGCCAGCAGCCCCGGGGGAGGGGTGGGTGAAAAACTGTTTTTT.

Here the CDR3 DNA reads TGTGCCAGTAGTATCAAAGGGGGCCCGAACACTGAAGCTTTCTTT. As protein: CASSIKGGPNTEAFF. The chain combines TRBV19 with TRBJ1-1; TRBD1 agrees at 7 bases. CDR1 is LNHDA, CDR2 SQIVND, per germline (reference sequence). The V and J ends lost 3 bases and 1 base, in that order; junction bases with no gene match: 5. The CDR3 loop spans 15 amino acids.

This chain uses TRBV28 with TRBJ1-1, with D possibly being TRBD1 (5 bases). The V end was cut by 2 bases, the J end by 1 base, with 14 bases between. This CDR3 spans 16 amino acids. CDR1 and CDR2 (germline): MDHEN, SYDVKM. This CDR3 reads CASSLAGYRPNTEAFF. CDR3 bases: TGTGCCAGCAGTTTAGCGGGGTACAGGCCGAACACTGAAGCTTTCTTT.